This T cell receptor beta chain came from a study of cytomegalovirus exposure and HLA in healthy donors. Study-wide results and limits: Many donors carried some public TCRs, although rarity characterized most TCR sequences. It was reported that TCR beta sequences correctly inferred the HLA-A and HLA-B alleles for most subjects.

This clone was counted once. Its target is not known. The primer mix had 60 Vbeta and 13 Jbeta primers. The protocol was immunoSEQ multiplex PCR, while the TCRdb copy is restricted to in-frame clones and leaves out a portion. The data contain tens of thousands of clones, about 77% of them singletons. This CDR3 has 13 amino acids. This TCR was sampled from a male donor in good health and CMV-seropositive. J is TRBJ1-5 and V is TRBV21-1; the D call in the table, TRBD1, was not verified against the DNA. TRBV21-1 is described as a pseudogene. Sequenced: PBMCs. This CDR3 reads CARRTGAAGPQHF. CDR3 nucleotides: TGTGCCAGAAGAACAGGGGCCGCAGGGCCCCAGCATTTT.